The 24 T cell receptor beta chains below were found in one sample sequenced in a study of T cells in Graves' hyperthyroidism and ophthalmopathy. TCR beta CDR3 regions were amplified from RNA. The HTBI primer set served for first-round RT-PCR of the TCR CDR3. MiXCR, applied by TCRdb to the multiplex PCR reads, yields one record per CDR3 protein. The table records about 770,000 distinct CDR3 sequences, approximately 18% of them present only once. The material sequenced was blood. The receptors derive from a woman aged 50 to 60 with Graves' hyperthyroidism that later progressed to Graves' ophthalmopathy.

This clonotype showed up many times. The chain combines TRBV5-1 with TRBJ1-5, with TRBD1 identical over 7 bases. Germline V gene data show CDR1 as SGHRS and CDR2 as YFSETQ. The CDR3 has 15 amino acids. V shed 4 bases and J 0 bases; nucleotides not matched to a gene: 4. The CDR3 is CASSMTGNSNQPQHF. CDR3 DNA: TGCGCCAGCAGCATGACAGGGAATAGCAATCAGCCCCAGCATTTT.

This chain connects TRBV6-2 or TRBV6-3 to TRBJ2-3; 9 bases are shared with TRBD2. The CDR3 is 15 amino acids. V lost 7 bases and J lost 2; bases outside the gene matches: 7. CDR1 is MNHEY, CDR2 SVGEGT, per germline. CDR3 in amino acids: CASNGLAGITDTQYF. Here the CDR3 DNA reads TGTGCCAGCAACGGGCTAGCGGGGATCACAGATACGCAGTATTTT.

The chain links TRBV10-2 to TRBJ1-1; no clear D. The CDR3 totals 15 residues. Trimming left V 2 bases short and J 6 bases short, with 16 bases between. Germline V CDR1 and CDR2: WSHSY, SAAADI. CDR3: CASSELPDGGSEAFF. The CDR3 bases are TGCGCCAGCAGTGAGCTCCCCGATGGTGGGTCTGAAGCTTTCTTT.

The V and J genes are TRBV12-3 or TRBV12-4 and TRBJ2-1; D remains ambiguous. The CDR3 spans 16 residues. V lost 7 bases, J lost 7 bases, and 23 bases lay in between. CDR3 amino acids: CASTDMANLLRNEQFF. Here the CDR3 DNA reads TGTGCCAGCACCGATATGGCAAACCTTCTACGGAATGAGCAGTTCTTC.

This clonotype has ten or more counts. The rearrangement links TRBV5-5 to TRBJ1-1; tentative D call: TRBD1 (6 bases). CDR1 is SGHKS, CDR2 YYEKEE, per germline (reference sequence). This CDR3 has 15 residues. The V gene lost 3 bases and the J gene lost 2 bases, with 14 bases spanning the gap. In DNA form, the CDR3 reads TGTGCCAGCAGCTCATTCCGGGACACTAACACTGAAGCTTTCTTT. Residues: CASSSFRDTNTEAFF. Together with reference TRBV5-5 and TRBJ1-1, the CDR3 gives the full variable domain: DAGVTQSPTHLIKTRGQQVTLRCSPISGHKSVSWYQQVLGQGPQFIFQYYEKEERGRGNFPDRFSARQFPNYSSELNVNALLLGDSALYLCASSSFRDTNTEAFFGQGTRLTVV.

This clonotype appeared many times. The rearrangement uses TRBV2 and TRBJ2-3, with 9 nucleotides matching TRBD2. The junction had 8 bases not matched to a gene; V was cut back by 8 bases and J by 2 bases. The length of the CDR3 is 15 residues. Germline V gene data show CDR1 as SNHLY and CDR2 as FYNNEI. In DNA, the CDR3 is TGTGCCAGCGGGACTAGCCTTGGAAACACAGATACGCAGTATTTT. It is translated as CASGTSLGNTDTQYF.

The rearrangement links TRBV18 to TRBJ1-4; a possible D gene is TRBD1 (6 bases). V was trimmed by 1 base and J by 4 bases, leaving 16 bases between them. CDR1 KGHSH and CDR2 LQKENI come from the germline V gene. The CDR3 length is 17 residues. The CDR3 sequence is CASSPQVQGQLNEKLFF. In DNA, the CDR3 is TGTGCCAGCTCACCACAGGTTCAAGGACAGCTTAATGAAAAACTGTTTTTT.

This clonotype was detected a few times. This CDR3 is CASSFNPDRYGYTF. DNA of the CDR3: TGTGCCAGCAGCTTTAATCCCGACAGATATGGCTACACCTTC. This chain joins TRBV11-1 and TRBJ1-2; perhaps TRBD1 as D (5 bases). V lost 3 bases and J lost 5, with 13 bases in between. The CDR3 has 14 residues. The germline gives CDR1 SGHAT, CDR2 FQDESV (reference sequence).

This clonotype came up many times. This sequence joins TRBV20-1 and TRBJ2-3; D gene uncertain. Between the trimmed V and J ends, which lost 0 bases and 6 bases, there was a span of 16 bases. CDR3 length: 15 residues. Germline CDR1 and CDR2: DFQATT and SNEGSKA (reference sequence). CDR3 residues: CSARDVRTSPDTQYF. As DNA, the CDR3 is TGCAGTGCTAGAGATGTCAGGACCTCTCCCGATACGCAGTATTTT.

This clonotype was picked up many times. V and J are TRBV3-1 and TRBJ1-4; D is uncertain. CDR1 and CDR2 (germline): LGHDT, YNNKEL (reference sequence). This CDR3 spans 14 amino acids. The V gene lost 2 bases and the J gene lost 0 bases, with 4 bases spanning the gap. The CDR3 coding sequence is TGTGCCAGCAGCCAACGGACAACTAATGAAAAACTGTTTTTT. Translation: CASSQRTTNEKLFF. Looking up the rest from reference TRBV3-1 and TRBJ1-4 gives the full variable domain: DTAVSQTPKYLVTQMGNDKSIKCEQNLGHDTMYWYKQDSKKFLKIMFSYNNKELIINETVPNRFSPKSPDKAHLNLHINSLELGDSAVYFCASSQRTTNEKLFFGSGTQLSVL.

This chain joins TRBV5-1 and TRBJ2-3; D is unresolved. V was clipped by 0 bases and J by 3 bases, with 8 bases between them. Germline CDR1 reads SGHRS; CDR2 reads YFSETQ. CDR3 length equals 14 residues. CDR3 in DNA: TGCGCCAGCAGCTTGGCCTACTATACAGATACGCAGTATTTT. Protein product: CASSLAYYTDTQYF. Together with reference TRBV5-1 and TRBJ2-3, the CDR3 gives the full variable domain: KAGVTQTPRYLIKTRGQQVTLSCSPISGHRSVSWYQQTPGQGLQFLFEYFSETQRNKGNFPGRFSGRQFSNSRSEMNVSTLELGDSALYLCASSLAYYTDTQYFGPGTRLTVL.

This clonotype came up a few times. J is TRBJ2-2 and V is TRBV29-1; 7 bases align to TRBD1. The CDR3 runs to 16 residues. The J segment lost 2 bases and the V segment lost 5 bases, leaving 11 bases of the junction unmatched. The germline CDR1 and CDR2 sequences are SQVTM and ANQGSEA. The CDR3 DNA sequence: TGCAGCGTTATAGCCCACAGGGGCCTTAACACCGGGGAGCTGTTTTTT. This gives the protein CSVIAHRGLNTGELFF.

J is TRBJ2-7 and V is TRBV11-2, with TRBD1 matching 9 bases. Germline CDR1 and CDR2: SGHAT and FQNNGV. The CDR3 spans 15 residues. Trimming took 5 bases from V and 3 from J; bases not matched to a gene: 8. CDR3 nucleotides: TGTGCCAGCAGCCCCGGGGGACAGGGACGCTACGAGCAGTACTTC. Translating it yields CASSPGGQGRYEQYF.

This clonotype was detected ten times or more. The gene calls are TRBV12-3 or TRBV12-4 and TRBJ2-5; 14 nucleotides match TRBD2. Trimming took 4 bases from V and 7 from J; bases not matched to a gene: 5. This CDR3 region has 15 residues. For the CDR3, the DNA is TGTGCCAGCAGTTCGACTAGCGGGGGGGCAGGGACCCAGTACTTC. Protein: CASSSTSGGAGTQYF.

This clonotype was counted ten times or more. The genes are TRBV18 and TRBJ1-1, with D unresolved. V lost 6 bases to trimming and J lost 1 base, with 12 bases between them. The CDR3 has 14 amino acids. Germline lookup yields CDR1 KGHSH and CDR2 LQKENI. CDR3 loop: CASSAPQWNTEAFF. The CDR3 region has the DNA TGTGCCAGCTCCGCCCCTCAATGGAACACTGAAGCTTTCTTT. The full variable domain, rest sourced from reference TRBV18 and TRBJ1-1, is NAGVMQNPRHLVRRRGQEARLRCSPMKGHSHVYWYRQLPEEGLKFMVYLQKENIIDESGMPKERFSAEFPKEGPSILRIQQVVRGDSAAYFCASSAPQWNTEAFFGQGTRLTVV.

This clonotype was seen repeatedly, ten times or more. The rearrangement joins TRBV20-1 to TRBJ1-5, with a weak D call TRBD1 (5 bases). Trimming pared 7 bases from V and 7 bases from J, leaving 23 bases between. CDR1 is DFQATT, CDR2 SNEGSKA, per germline (reference sequence). The CDR3 is 15 amino acids. In DNA, the CDR3 is TGCAGTGTCCGGCGGGGGTTCACTGTAGGGCAGCCCCAGCATTTT. As protein: CSVRRGFTVGQPQHF.

The chain uses TRBV29-1 and TRBJ1-6; the match to TRBD1 covers 7 bases. The length of the CDR3 is 15 residues. V shed 6 bases and J 11 bases; nucleotides not matched to a gene: 16. The germline V gene encodes CDR1 SQVTM and CDR2 ANQGSEA. In DNA, the CDR3 is TGCAGCGTCGCAAATGACAGGGCCGGAGGGACACCCCTCCACTTT. This translates into CSVANDRAGGTPLHF.

There are a few counts of this clonotype. The chain uses TRBV5-1 and TRBJ2-5; D is perhaps TRBD2 (5 bases). The germline V gene encodes CDR1 SGHRS and CDR2 YFSETQ. This CDR3 is 14 amino acids long. V lost 2 bases, J lost 1 base, and 9 bases lay in between. CDR3 in amino acids: CASSFIEGQETQYF. For the CDR3, the DNA is TGCGCCAGCAGCTTTATCGAGGGCCAAGAGACCCAGTACTTC.

The CDR3 DNA reads as TGTGCCAGCTCGGGGCAGGGAAAGCGTGGCTATGGCTACACCTTC. Translation: CASSGQGKRGYGYTF. The chain employs TRBV5-4 and TRBJ1-2; D perhaps matches TRBD1 (5 bases). CDR1 and CDR2 (germline): SGHNT, YYREEE (reference sequence). V lost 7 bases to trimming and J lost 4 bases, with 20 bases between them. The CDR3 consists of 15 residues. Supplemented by reference TRBV5-4 and TRBJ1-2, the full variable domain reads ETGVTQSPTHLIKTRGQQVTLRCSSQSGHNTVSWYQQALGQGPQFIFQYYREEENGRGNFPPRFSGLQFPNYSSELNVNALELDDSALYLCASSGQGKRGYGYTFGSGTRLTVV.

This clonotype came up many times. J is TRBJ2-5 and V is TRBV12-3 or TRBV12-4, with TRBD2 matching over 11 bases. V was pared by 2 bases and J by 5 bases, with 7 bases of the junction left unmatched. This CDR3 has 16 amino acids. CDR3 nucleotide sequence: TGTGCCAGCAGTTTACAGCTAGCGGGGGGAAAGGAGACCCAGTACTTC. Encoded protein: CASSLQLAGGKETQYF.

This clonotype was recorded many times. This rearrangement joins TRBV5-1 to TRBJ2-1; D ambiguous. CDR3 length equals 14 residues. The germline V gene has CDR1 SGHRS and CDR2 YFSETQ. With 1 base removed from V and 6 bases from J, the gap between germline ends came to 11 bases. The CDR3 nucleotides are TGCGCCAGCAGCTTGCAGAACCAGATCAATGAGCAGTTCTTC. This codes for CASSLQNQINEQFF.

This clonotype has a count of ten or more. V is TRBV3-1 and J is TRBJ2-1, with D unclear. CDR3 length: 14 amino acids. Germline V gene sequence: CDR1 LGHDT, CDR2 YNNKEL (reference sequence). Trimming left V 4 bases short and J 4 bases short, with 11 bases between. As DNA, the CDR3 is TGTGCCAGCAGCCCCCAAACCCTTTACAATGAGCAGTTCTTC. It is translated as CASSPQTLYNEQFF.

There are a few counts of this clonotype. The genes are TRBV11-1 and TRBJ2-2; 8 bases line up with TRBD1. The CDR3 totals 18 residues. V trimming: 7 bases; J trimming: 1 base; junction bases outside the gene matches: 14. Germline-derived CDR1 and CDR2 are SGHAT and FQDESV (reference sequence). CDR3 coding DNA: TGTGCCAGCAACGAAAGAGCCCGGACAGGGATGAACACCGGGGAGCTGTTTTTT. Protein: CASNERARTGMNTGELFF.

CDR3 nucleotides: TGTGCCAGCTCATTAACGGAGGGTTATGGATTCAATGAGCAGTTCTTC. Residues: CASSLTEGYGFNEQFF. The V gene is TRBV18, the J gene TRBJ2-1; possibly TRBD2 for D (6 bases). CDR1 KGHSH and CDR2 LQKENI come from the germline V gene. Trimming removed 5 bases at V and 6 bases at J, with 20 bases between. The length of the CDR3 is 16 residues. The full variable domain, rest sourced from reference TRBV18 and TRBJ2-1, is NAGVMQNPRHLVRRRGQEARLRCSPMKGHSHVYWYRQLPEEGLKFMVYLQKENIIDESGMPKERFSAEFPKEGPSILRIQQVVRGDSAAYFCASSLTEGYGFNEQFFGPGTRLTVL.